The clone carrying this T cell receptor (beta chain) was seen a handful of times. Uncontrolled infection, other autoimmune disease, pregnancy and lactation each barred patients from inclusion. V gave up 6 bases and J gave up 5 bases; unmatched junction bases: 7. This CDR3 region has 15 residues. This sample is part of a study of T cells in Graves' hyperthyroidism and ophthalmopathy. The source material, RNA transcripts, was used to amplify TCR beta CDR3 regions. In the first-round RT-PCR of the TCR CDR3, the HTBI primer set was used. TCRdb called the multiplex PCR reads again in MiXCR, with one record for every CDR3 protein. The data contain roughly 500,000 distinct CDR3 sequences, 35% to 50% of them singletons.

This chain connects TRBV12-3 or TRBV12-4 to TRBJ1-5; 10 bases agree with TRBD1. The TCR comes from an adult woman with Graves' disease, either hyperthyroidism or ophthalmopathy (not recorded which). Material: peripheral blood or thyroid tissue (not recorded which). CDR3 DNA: TGTGCCAGCAGATTTCTTGGGACAGGGGATCAGCCCCAGCATTTT. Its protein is CASRFLGTGDQPQHF.